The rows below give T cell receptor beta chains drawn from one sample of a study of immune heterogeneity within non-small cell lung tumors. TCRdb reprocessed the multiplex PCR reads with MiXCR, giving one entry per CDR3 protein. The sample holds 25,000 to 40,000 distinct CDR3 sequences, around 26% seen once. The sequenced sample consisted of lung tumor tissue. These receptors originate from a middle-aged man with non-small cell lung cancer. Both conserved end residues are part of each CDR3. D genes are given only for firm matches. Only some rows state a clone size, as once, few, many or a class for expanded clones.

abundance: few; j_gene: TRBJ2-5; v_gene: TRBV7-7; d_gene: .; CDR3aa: CASSLGGAGRETQYF; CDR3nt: TGTGCTAGCAGCTTAGGAGGGGCAGGAAGAGAGACCCAGTACTTC
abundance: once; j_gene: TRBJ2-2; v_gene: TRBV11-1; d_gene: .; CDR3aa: CASSLRSTTGELFF; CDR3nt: TGTGCCAGCAGCTTAAGGTCGACTACCGGGGAGCTGTTTTTT
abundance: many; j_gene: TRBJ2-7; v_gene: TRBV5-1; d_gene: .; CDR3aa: CASSLDEAGSYEQYF; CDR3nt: TGCGCCAGCAGCTTGGACGAAGCGGGCTCCTACGAGCAGTACTTC
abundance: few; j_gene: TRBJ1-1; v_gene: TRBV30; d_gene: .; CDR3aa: CAWSVLAREAFF; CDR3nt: TGTGCCTGGAGTGTACTAGCCCGCGAAGCTTTCTTT
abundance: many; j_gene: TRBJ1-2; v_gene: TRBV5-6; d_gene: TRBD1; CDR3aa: CASSPAGTGINYGYTF; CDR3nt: TGTGCCAGCAGCCCGGCGGGGACAGGGATCAACTATGGCTACACCTTC
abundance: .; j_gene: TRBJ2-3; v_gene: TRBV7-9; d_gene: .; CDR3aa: CASSFSLFITDTQYF; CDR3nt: TGTGCCAGCAGCTTTAGTCTCTTTATCACAGATACGCAGTATTTT
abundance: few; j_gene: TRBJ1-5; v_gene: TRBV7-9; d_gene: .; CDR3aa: CASSRNSNQPQHF; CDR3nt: TGTGCCAGCAGCCGAAATAGCAATCAGCCCCAGCATTTT
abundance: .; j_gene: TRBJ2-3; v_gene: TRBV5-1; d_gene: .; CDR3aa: CASSLAPAPTDTQYF; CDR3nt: TGCGCCAGCAGCTTGGCCCCGGCACCAACAGATACGCAGTATTTT
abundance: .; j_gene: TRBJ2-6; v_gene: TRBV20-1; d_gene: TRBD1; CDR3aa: CSASGTGPSGANVLTF; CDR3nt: TGCAGTGCTAGCGGGACAGGCCCCTCTGGGGCCAACGTCCTGACTTTC
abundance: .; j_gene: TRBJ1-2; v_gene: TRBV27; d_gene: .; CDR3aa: CASKGLLGQIDYTF; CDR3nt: TGTGCCAGCAAGGGTCTTCTCGGACAGATCGACTACACCTTC
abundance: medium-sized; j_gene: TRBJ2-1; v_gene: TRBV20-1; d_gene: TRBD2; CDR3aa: CSATLAGGLDEQFF; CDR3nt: TGCAGTGCTACATTAGCGGGAGGCTTGGATGAGCAGTTCTTC
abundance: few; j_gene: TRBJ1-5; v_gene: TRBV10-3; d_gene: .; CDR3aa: CAISNSNQPQHF; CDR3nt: TGTGCCATCAGTAATAGCAATCAGCCCCAGCATTTT
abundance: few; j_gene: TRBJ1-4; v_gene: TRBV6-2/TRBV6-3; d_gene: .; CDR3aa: CASSYRQPEKLFF; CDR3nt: TGTGCCAGCAGTTATCGACAGCCTGAAAAACTGTTTTTT
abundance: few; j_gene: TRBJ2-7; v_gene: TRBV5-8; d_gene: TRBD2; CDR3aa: CASSLAGLAGNLHEQYF; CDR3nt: TGTGCCAGCAGCTTGGCGGGACTAGCGGGGAACCTCCACGAGCAGTACTTC
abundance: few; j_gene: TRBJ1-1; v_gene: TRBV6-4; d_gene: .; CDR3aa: CASRSTGTSNTEAFF; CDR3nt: TGTGCCAGCAGATCTACCGGGACATCGAACACTGAAGCTTTCTTT
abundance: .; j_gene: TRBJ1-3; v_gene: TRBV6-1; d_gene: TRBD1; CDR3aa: CASVDRGSGNTIYF; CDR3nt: TGTGCCAGCGTCGACAGGGGCTCTGGAAACACCATATATTTT
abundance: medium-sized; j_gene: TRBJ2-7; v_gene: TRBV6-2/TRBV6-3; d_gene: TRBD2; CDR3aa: CASSYSAGDYEQYF; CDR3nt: TGTGCCAGCAGTTACTCAGCGGGGGACTACGAGCAGTACTTC
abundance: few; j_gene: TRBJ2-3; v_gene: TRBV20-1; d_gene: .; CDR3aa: CSARWGSTDTQYF; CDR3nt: TGCAGTGCTAGATGGGGTAGCACAGATACGCAGTATTTT
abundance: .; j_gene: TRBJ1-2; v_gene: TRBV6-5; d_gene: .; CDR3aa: CASSYSLTGDRDYFYTF; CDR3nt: TGTGCCAGCAGTTACTCGTTAACAGGCGACCGGGACTATTTCTACACCTTC
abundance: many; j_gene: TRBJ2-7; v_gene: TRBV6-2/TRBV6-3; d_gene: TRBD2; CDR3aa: CASSHKPGLVYEQYF; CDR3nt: TGTGCCAGCAGTCACAAACCGGGACTAGTCTACGAGCAGTACTTC
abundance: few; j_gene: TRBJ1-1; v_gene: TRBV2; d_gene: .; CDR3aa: CASSLGGVGNTEAFF; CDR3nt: TGTGCCAGCAGTCTGGGCGGGGTCGGGAACACTGAAGCTTTCTTT
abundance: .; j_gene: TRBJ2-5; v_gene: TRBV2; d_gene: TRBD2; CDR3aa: CASSGGLAGEQTQYF; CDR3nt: TGTGCCAGCAGTGGAGGACTAGCGGGAGAACAGACCCAGTACTTC
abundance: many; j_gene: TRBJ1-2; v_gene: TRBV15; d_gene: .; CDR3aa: CATSVGQVDSYGYTF; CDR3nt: TGTGCCACCAGTGTAGGGCAGGTGGATTCCTATGGCTACACCTTC
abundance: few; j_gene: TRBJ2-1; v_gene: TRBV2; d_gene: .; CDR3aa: CASSWRGFSPYNEQFF; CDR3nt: TGTGCCAGCAGTTGGCGCGGGTTCTCCCCCTACAATGAGCAGTTCTTC
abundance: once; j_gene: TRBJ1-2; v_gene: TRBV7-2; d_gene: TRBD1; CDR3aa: CASSSDRGGVYIF; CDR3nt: TGTGCCAGCAGTTCGGACAGGGGGGGAGTCTACATCTTC
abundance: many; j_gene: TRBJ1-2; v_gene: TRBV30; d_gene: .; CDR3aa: CAWKQGPGYTF; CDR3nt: TGTGCCTGGAAACAGGGTCCTGGCTACACCTTC
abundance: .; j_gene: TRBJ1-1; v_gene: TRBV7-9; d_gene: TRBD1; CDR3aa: CASSAGGMGTEAFF; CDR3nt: TGTGCCAGCAGCGCAGGGGGAATGGGGACTGAAGCTTTCTTT
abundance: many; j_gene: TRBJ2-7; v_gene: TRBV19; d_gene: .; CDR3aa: CASSAGSSYEQYF; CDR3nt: TGTGCCAGTAGTGCCGGGAGCTCCTACGAGCAGTACTTC
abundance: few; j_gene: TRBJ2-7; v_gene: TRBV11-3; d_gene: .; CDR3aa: CASSLQRAVEQYF; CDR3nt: TGTGCCAGCAGCCTACAGAGGGCGGTCGAGCAGTACTTC
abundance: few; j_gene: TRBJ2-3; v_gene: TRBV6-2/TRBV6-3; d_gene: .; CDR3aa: CASSYIMADTQYF; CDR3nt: TGTGCCAGCAGTTATATTATGGCGGATACGCAGTATTTT
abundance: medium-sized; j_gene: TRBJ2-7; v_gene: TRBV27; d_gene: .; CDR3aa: CASSLSSGTSSYEQYF; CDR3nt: TGTGCCAGCAGTTTATCGTCCGGGACGAGCTCCTACGAGCAGTACTTC
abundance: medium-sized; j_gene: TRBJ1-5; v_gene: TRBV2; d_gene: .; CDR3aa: CASSEASWDQPQHF; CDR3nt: TGTGCCAGCAGTGAAGCCTCTTGGGATCAGCCCCAGCATTTT
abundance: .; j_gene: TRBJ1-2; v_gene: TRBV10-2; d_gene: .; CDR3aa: CASSESMLGSANYGYTF; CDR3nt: TGCGCCAGCAGTGAGTCGATGCTTGGCAGCGCTAACTATGGCTACACCTTC
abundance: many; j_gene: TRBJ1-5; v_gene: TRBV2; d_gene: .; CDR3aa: CASGWVSNQPQHF; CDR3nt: TGTGCCAGCGGATGGGTTAGCAATCAGCCCCAGCATTTT
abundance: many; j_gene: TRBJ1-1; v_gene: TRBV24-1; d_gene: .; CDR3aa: CATPGTWFSAEAFF; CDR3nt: TGTGCCACCCCCGGGACATGGTTTTCTGCTGAAGCTTTCTTT
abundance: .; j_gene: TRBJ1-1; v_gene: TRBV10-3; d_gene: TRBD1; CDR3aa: CAISGTGGNTEAFF; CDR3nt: TGTGCCATCAGTGGGACAGGGGGGAACACTGAAGCTTTCTTT
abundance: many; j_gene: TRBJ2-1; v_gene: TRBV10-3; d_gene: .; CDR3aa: CAISEHRRPGQSYNEQFF; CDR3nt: TGTGCCATCAGTGAGCATCGCAGGCCAGGACAGTCCTACAATGAGCAGTTCTTC
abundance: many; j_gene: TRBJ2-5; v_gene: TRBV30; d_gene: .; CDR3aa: CAWSTGQETQYF; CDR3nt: TGTGCCTGGAGTACAGGACAAGAGACCCAGTACTTC
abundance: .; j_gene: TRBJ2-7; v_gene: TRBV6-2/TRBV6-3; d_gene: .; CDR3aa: CASSYSLGMVYEQYF; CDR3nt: TGTGCCAGCAGTTACTCGTTGGGGATGGTCTACGAACAGTACTTC
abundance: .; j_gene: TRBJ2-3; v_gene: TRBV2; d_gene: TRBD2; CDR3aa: CAESSGSADTQYF; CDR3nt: TGTGCTGAGTCTAGCGGGAGTGCAGATACGCAGTATTTT
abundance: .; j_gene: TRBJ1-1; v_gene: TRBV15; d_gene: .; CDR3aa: CATRRDKNTEAFF; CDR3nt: TGTGCCACCAGAAGGGACAAGAACACTGAAGCTTTCTTT
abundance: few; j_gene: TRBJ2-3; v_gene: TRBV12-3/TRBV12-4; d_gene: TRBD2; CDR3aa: CASSLVAGGLDTQYF; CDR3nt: TGTGCCAGCAGTTTGGTAGCGGGCGGTTTGGATACGCAGTATTTT
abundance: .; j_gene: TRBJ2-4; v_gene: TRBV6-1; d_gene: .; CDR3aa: CASRSAGPNVDIQYF; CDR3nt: TGTGCCAGCAGATCGGCAGGCCCGAACGTGGACATTCAGTACTTC
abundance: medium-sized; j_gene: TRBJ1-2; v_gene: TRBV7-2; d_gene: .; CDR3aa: CASSSTRNYGYTF; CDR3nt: TGTGCCAGCAGCTCCACACGGAACTATGGCTACACCTTC
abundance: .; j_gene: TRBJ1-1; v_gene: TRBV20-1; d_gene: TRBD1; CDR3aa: CSARAGTVNTQAFF; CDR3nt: TGCAGTGCTAGAGCGGGGACAGTGAACACTCAAGCTTTCTTT
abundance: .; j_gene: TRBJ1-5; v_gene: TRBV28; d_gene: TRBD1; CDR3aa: CASSSLQGGRQPHHF; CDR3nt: TGTGCCAGCAGTTCCCTACAGGGGGGCAGACAGCCCCATCATTTT
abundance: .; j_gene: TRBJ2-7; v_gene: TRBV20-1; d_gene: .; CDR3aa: CSAPTIEQSAGEQYF; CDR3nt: TGCAGTGCTCCTACAATTGAACAATCCGCCGGCGAGCAGTACTTC
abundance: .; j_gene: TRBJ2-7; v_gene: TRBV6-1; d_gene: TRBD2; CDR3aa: CASTDGGSSYEQYF; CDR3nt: TGTGCCAGCACAGACGGGGGGAGCTCCTACGAGCAGTACTTC
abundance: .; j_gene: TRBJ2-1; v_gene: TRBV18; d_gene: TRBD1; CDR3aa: CASSLGQYNEQFF; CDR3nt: TGTGCCAGCTCACTGGGACAGTACAATGAGCAGTTCTTC
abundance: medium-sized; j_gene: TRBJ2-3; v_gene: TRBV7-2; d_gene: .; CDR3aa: CASSLGGRTDTQYF; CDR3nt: TGTGCCAGCAGCTTGGGTGGGAGAACAGATACGCAGTATTTT
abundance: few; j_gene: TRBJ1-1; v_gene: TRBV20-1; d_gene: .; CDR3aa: CSASRLQGPTEAFF; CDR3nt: TGCAGTGCTAGTAGACTACAGGGCCCCACTGAAGCTTTCTTT
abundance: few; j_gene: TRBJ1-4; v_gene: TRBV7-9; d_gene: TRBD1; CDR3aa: CASSLAGQNEKLFF; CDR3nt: TGTGCCAGCAGCTTAGCGGGACAGAATGAAAAACTGTTTTTT
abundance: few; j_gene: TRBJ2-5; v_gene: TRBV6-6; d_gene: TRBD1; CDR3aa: CASSYQGTGGETQYF; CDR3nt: TGTGCCAGCAGTTACCAAGGGACAGGGGGGGAGACCCAGTACTTC
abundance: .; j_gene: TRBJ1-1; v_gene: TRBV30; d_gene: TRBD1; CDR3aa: CAWSWDRPTEAFF; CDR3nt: TGTGCCTGGAGCTGGGACAGACCCACTGAAGCTTTCTTT
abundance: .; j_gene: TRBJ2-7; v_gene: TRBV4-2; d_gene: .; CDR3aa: CAGSHQRGTYEQYF; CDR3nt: TGTGCCGGCAGCCACCAACGGGGTACCTACGAGCAGTACTTC
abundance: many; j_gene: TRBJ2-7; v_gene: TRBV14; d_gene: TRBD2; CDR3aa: CASSQEAGLGYEQYF; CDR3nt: TGTGCCAGCAGCCAAGAGGCGGGACTAGGGTACGAGCAGTACTTC
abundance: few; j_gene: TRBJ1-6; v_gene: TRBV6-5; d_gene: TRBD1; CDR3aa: CASSTHGQGDSPLHF; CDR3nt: TGTGCCAGCAGTACTCACGGACAGGGGGATTCACCCCTCCACTTT
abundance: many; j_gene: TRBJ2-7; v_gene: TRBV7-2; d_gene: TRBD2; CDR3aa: CASSLVSGGHEQYF; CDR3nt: TGTGCCAGCAGCTTAGTCAGCGGGGGCCACGAGCAGTACTTC